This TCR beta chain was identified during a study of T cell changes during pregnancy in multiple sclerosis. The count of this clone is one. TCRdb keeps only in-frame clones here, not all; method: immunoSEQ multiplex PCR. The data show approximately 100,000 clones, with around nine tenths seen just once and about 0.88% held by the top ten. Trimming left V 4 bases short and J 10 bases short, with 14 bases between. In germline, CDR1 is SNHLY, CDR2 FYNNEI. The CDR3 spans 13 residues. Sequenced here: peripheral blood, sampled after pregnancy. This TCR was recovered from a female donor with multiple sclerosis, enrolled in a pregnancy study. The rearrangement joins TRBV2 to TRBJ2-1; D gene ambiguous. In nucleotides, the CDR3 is TGTGCCAGCAGTGTTACCAGGTTCTTGGAGCAGTTCTTC. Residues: CASSVTRFLEQFF. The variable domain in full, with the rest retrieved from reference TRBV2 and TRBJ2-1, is EPEVTQTPSHQVTQMGQEVILRCVPISNHLYFYWYRQILGQKVEFLVSFYNNEISEKSEIFDDQFSVERPDGSNFTLKIRSTKLEDSAMYFCASSVTRFLEQFFGPGTRLTVL.